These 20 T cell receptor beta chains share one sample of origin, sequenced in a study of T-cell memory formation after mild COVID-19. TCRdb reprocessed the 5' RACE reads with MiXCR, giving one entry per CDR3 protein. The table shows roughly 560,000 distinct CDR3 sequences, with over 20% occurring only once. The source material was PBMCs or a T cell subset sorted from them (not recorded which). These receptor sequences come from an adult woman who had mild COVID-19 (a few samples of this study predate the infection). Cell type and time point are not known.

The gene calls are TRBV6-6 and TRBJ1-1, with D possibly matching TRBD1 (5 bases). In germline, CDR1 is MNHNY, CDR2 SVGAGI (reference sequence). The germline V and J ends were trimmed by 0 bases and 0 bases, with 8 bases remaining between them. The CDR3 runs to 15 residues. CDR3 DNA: TGTGCCAGCAGTTACTCGCCAGGGCTGAACACTGAAGCTTTCTTT. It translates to CASSYSPGLNTEAFF.

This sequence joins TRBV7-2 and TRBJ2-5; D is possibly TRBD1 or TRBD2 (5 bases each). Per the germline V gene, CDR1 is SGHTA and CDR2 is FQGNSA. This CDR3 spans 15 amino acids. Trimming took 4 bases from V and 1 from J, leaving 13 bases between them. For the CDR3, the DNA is TGTGCCAGCAGCTCCTACTCAGGGACCCAAGAGACCCAGTACTTC. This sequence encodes CASSSYSGTQETQYF.

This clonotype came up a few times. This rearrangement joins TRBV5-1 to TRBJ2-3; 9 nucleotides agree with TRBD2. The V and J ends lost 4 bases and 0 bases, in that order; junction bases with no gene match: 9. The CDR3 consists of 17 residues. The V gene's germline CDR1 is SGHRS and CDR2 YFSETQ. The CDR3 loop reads CASSKLSTSGSTDTQYF. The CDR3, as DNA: TGCGCCAGCAGCAAGCTATCGACTAGCGGAAGCACAGATACGCAGTATTTT.

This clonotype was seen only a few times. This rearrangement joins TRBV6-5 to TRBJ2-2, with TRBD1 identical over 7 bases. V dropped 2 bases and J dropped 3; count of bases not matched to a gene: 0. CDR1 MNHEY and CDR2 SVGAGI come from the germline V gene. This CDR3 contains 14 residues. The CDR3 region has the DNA TGTGCCAGCAGTTACAGGGGGCACACCGGGGAGCTGTTTTTT. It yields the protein CASSYRGHTGELFF.

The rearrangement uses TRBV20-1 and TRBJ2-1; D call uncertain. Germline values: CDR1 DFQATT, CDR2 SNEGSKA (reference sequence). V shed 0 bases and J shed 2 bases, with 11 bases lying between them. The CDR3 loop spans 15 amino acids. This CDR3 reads CSARDPSVTYNEQFF. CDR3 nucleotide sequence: TGCAGTGCTAGAGATCCCAGCGTAACCTACAATGAGCAGTTCTTC.

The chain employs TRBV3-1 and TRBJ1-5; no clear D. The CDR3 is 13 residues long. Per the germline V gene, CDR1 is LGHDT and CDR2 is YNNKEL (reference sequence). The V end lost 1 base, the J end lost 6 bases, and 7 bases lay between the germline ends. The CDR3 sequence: CASSQGTSQPQHF. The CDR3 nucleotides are TGTGCCAGCAGCCAAGGCACTTCTCAGCCCCAGCATTTT. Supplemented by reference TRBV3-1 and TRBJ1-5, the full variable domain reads DTAVSQTPKYLVTQMGNDKSIKCEQNLGHDTMYWYKQDSKKFLKIMFSYNNKELIINETVPNRFSPKSPDKAHLNLHINSLELGDSAVYFCASSQGTSQPQHFGDGTRLSIL.

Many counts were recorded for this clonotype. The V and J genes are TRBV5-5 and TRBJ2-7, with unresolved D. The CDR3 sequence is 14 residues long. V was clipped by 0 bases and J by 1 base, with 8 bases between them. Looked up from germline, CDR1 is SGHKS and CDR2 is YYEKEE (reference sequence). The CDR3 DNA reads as TGTGCCAGCAGCTTGGTTCCAGTGTCCTACGAGCAGTACTTC. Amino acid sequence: CASSLVPVSYEQYF.

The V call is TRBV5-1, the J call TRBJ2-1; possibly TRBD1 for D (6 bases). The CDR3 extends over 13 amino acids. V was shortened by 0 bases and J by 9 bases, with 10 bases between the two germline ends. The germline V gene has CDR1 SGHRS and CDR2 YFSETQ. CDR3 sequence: CASSLVPGVEQFF. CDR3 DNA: TGCGCCAGCAGCTTGGTGCCAGGGGTTGAGCAGTTCTTC.

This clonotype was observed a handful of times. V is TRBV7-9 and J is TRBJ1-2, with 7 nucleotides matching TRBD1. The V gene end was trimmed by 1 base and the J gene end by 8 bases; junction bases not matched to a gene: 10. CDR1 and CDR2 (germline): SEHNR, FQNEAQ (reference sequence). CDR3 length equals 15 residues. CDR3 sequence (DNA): TGTGCCAGCAGCTTAGGGACCGACAGGGTTCGGGGCTACACCTTC. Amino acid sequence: CASSLGTDRVRGYTF.

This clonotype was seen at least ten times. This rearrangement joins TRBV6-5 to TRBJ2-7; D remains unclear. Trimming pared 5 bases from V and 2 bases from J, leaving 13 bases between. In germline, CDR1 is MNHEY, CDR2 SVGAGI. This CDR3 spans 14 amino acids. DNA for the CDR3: TGTGCCAGCAGTCGGTACGGCAGGACCTACGAGCAGTACTTC. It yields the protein CASSRYGRTYEQYF.

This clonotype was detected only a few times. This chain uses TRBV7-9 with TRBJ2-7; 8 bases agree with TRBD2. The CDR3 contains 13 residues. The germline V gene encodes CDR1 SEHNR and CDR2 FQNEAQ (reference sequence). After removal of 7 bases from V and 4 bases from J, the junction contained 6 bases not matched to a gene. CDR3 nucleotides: TGTGCCAGCACCGGACTAGCTCCATACGAGCAGTACTTC. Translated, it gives CASTGLAPYEQYF.

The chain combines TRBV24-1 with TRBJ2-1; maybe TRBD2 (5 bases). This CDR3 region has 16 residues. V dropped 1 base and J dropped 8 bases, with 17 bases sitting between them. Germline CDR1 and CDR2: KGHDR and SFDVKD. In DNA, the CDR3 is TGTGCCACCAGTGATTTTTTGGGGAGTGGTAGCTATGAGCAGTTCTTC. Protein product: CATSDFLGSGSYEQFF.

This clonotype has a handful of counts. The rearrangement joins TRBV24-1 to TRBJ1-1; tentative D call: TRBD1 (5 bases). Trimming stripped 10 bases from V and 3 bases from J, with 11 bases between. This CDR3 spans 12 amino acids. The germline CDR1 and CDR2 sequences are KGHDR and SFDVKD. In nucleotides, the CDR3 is TGTGCCACTTCGTGGGGGGACACTGAAGCTTTCTTT. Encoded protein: CATSWGDTEAFF.

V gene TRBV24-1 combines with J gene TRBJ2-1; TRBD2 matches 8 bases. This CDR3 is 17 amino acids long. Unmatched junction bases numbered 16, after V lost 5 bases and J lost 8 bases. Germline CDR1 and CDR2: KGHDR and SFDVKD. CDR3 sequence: CATSGFNGAGGRDEQFF. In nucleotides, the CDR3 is TGTGCCACCAGTGGATTTAACGGGGCGGGAGGCCGGGATGAGCAGTTCTTC.

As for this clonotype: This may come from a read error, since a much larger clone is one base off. The CDR3 protein is CASSALAGGYEQYF. Written as DNA, the CDR3 is TGTGCCAGCAGCGCACTAGCGGGGGGCTACGAGCAGTACTTC. The rearrangement uses TRBV9 and TRBJ2-7, with 12 bases that match TRBD2. The CDR3 spans 14 residues. Germline CDR1 SGDLS, CDR2 YYNGEE. J lost 3 bases, V lost 3 bases, and 1 base had no gene match.

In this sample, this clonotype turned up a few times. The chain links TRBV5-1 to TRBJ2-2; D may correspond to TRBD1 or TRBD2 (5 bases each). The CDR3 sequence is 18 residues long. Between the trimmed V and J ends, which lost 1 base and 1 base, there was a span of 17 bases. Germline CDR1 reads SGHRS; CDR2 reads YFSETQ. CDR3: CASSLLGWGRQNTGELFF. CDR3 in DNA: TGCGCCAGCAGCTTGCTGGGGTGGGGGAGACAGAACACCGGGGAGCTGTTTTTT.

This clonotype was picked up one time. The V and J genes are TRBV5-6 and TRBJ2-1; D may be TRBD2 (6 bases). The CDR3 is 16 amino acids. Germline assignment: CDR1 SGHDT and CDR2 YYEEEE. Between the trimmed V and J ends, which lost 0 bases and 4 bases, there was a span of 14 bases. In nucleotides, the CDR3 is TGTGCCAGCAGCTTGGCGGCGGGGAGAATGTACAATGAGCAGTTCTTC. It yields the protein CASSLAAGRMYNEQFF.

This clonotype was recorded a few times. In nucleotides, the CDR3 is TGTGCCACCGCTCACGGGAGGCCACCTTACGAGCAGTACTTC. Translating gives CATAHGRPPYEQYF. This chain connects TRBV24-1 to TRBJ2-7; TRBD2 aligns across 7 bases. The CDR3 runs 14 residues. CDR1 KGHDR and CDR2 SFDVKD come from the germline V gene. Losses at the gene ends were 9 bases for V and 4 bases for J; bases not matched to a gene: 11.

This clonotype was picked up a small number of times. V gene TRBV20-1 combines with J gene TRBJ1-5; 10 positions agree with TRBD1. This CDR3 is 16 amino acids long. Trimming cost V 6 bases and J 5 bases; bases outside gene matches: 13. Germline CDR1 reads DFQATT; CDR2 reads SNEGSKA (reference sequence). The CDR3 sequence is CSAEGATGGDDQPQHF. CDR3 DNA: TGCAGTGCGGAGGGGGCGACAGGGGGCGACGATCAGCCCCAGCATTTT.

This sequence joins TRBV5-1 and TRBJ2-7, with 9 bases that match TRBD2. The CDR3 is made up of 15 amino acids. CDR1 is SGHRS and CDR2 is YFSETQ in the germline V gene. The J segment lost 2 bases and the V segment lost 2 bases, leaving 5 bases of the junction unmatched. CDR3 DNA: TGCGCCAGCAGCTTTACGCGACTAGCGGCCTACGAGCAGTACTTC. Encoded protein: CASSFTRLAAYEQYF. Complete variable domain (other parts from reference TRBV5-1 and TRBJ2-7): KAGVTQTPRYLIKTRGQQVTLSCSPISGHRSVSWYQQTPGQGLQFLFEYFSETQRNKGNFPGRFSGRQFSNSRSEMNVSTLELGDSALYLCASSFTRLAAYEQYFGPGTRLTVT.